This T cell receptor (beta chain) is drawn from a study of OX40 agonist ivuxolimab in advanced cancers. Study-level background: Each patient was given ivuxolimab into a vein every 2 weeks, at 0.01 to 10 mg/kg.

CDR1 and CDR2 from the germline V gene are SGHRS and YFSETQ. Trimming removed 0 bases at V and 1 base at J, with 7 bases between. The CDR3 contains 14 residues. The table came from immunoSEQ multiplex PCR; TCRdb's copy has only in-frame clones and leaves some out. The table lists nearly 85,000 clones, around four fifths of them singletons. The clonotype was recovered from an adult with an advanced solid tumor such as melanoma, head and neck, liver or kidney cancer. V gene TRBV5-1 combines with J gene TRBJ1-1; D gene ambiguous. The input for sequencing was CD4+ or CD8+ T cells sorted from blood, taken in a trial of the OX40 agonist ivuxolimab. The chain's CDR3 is CASSLDEANTEAFF. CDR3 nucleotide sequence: TGCGCCAGCAGCTTGGATGAGGCGAACACTGAAGCTTTCTTT.